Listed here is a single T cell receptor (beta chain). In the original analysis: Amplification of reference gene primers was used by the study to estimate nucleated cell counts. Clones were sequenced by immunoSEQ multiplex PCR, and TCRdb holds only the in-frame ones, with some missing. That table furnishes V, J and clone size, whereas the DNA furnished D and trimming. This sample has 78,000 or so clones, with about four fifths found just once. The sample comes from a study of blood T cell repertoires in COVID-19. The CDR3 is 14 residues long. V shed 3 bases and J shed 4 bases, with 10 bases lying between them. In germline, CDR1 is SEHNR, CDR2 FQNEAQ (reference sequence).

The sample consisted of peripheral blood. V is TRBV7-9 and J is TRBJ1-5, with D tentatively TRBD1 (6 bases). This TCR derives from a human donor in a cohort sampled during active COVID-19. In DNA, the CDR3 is TGTGCCAGCAGCTTGTGGGGGCCTAATCAGCCCCAGCATTTT. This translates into CASSLWGPNQPQHF.